Given below is one T cell receptor beta chain in context. This clonotype has a count of ten or more. No cognate antigen has been identified for it. Base-call qualities are not available, and no considerably larger clone is one nucleotide away. The data belong to a study of T cells in Graves' hyperthyroidism and ophthalmopathy (dated by TCRdb to between 2018 and 2021). In terms of the full investigation: Peripheral blood was sampled at the time of initial diagnosis, prior to any treatment. To identify TCR V-J signatures that set the groups apart, the researchers used a discovery cohort of roughly 100 patients, made up of some 41 with Graves' ophthalmopathy and about 59 with stable Graves' hyperthyroidism. Prospective prediction of ophthalmopathy was tested in an independent validation cohort of about 19 hyperthyroidism patients and 15 to 17 patients who later progressed to ophthalmopathy. For training and testing, the approximately 97 patients in the discovery cohort were randomly divided in a 7:3 ratio. In addition, the study compared T-cell repertoires in thyroid tissue and in blood from roughly 6 Graves' hyperthyroidism patients. Once sampling was done, hyperthyroidism patients were given methimazole at a starting dose of 30 mg daily, whereas ophthalmopathy patients were given high-dose intravenous methylprednisolone. The paper reports TCR Vbeta CDR3 sequencing of more than 120 peripheral blood samples: around 45 ophthalmopathy, around 80 hyperthyroidism and around 17 progressor patients.

Amplification of TCR beta CDR3 regions was carried out from RNA transcripts. The first round of RT-PCR for the TCR CDR3 was performed with the HTBI primer set and the Qiagen OneStep RT-PCR kit. Libraries were constructed in a second round of multiplex PCR, after which size selection and purification were performed. Sequencing of the libraries was done on an Illumina HiSeq2000 using paired-end 100 bp reads. For the original study's pipeline: SOAPnuke was used to process the raw data, throwing out any read that contained adapters or uncalled bases, had a mean Phred below 15, or lacked an exact constant-primer or identifier match. COPE v1.2.5 was used to merge the high-quality paired reads, and each unique nucleotide sequence was defined as a clonotype. MiTCR v1.1 was used to align clonotypes to the IMGT TRBV, TRBD and TRBJ reference segments. Only V-J combinations with frequency above 0.0001, covering 99.2% of repertoires, were analysed. A TCS score was defined as the ratio between F50 (clonal expansion) and ExV (chaos), using BLOSUM62-based TCRdist between CDR3 peptides within each V-J. Welch's t-statistics and random forest reduced 514 V-J features to 13, which were used in a naive Bayes classifier (R e1071). Starting from the raw public reads, TCRdb applied fastp trimming at Q25, assembled clones with MiXCR and retained in-frame beta chains. A single entry per CDR3 protein holds the most common genes and DNA from its merged rows. None of the V and J calls come from the authors' own analysis; TCRdb made them. Across this sample there are roughly 290,000 distinct CDR3 sequences, with about 15% seen only once. The ten largest clonotypes hold roughly 50% of the sample.

General conclusions and limits of the study: Ophthalmopathy was separated from stable hyperthyroidism by a 13 V-J signature model, with around 90% sensitivity and roughly 81% specificity obtained in cross-validation and 80%/75% obtained in testing. No statistical method was used to set the sample size in advance, and investigators knew the group allocation. In validation, the model predicted progression to ophthalmopathy a median of 6.5 months before onset, with roughly 70% sensitivity and roughly 77% specificity. Blood samples also contained most of the expanded thyroid clonotypes (frequency above 0.001), which suggests that blood repertoires may reflect thyroid immune responses.

Moderately to severely active disease, a Clinical Activity Score of at least 3, a NOSPECS grade of at least 4, and a duration under 3 months were present in ophthalmopathy patients. Any patient with an uncontrolled infection, another autoimmune disease, pregnancy or lactation was excluded. Diagnoses were based on clinical symptoms, serum thyroxine and TRAb, thyroid ultrasound and orbital computed tomography. PBMCs were separated from roughly 10 ml of fresh peripheral blood using Ficoll-Paque density gradient centrifugation. Total RNA was extracted with Trizol reagent, and quality was checked on an Agilent 2100 Bioanalyzer. The V end gives up 2 bases and the J end 3 bases, leaving 4 bases in the junction not matched to a gene. In the germline V gene, CDR1 corresponds to SGHVS and CDR2 to FQNEAQ. The CDR3 numbers 16 residues from cysteine through phenylalanine. The kept DNA is CDR3 alone, 48 bases in frame from the first base.

The sample was blood. The chain employs TRBV7-8 and TRBJ2-3; 11 middle bases align to TRBD2. This receptor was identified in a woman aged 55-75 years with Graves' ophthalmopathy. In nucleotide form, the sequence is TGTGCCAGCAGCTTAATGCGGACTAGCGGGACAGATACGCAGTATTTT. Its translation reads: CASSLMRTSGTDTQYF. Beyond the CDR3, the reference TRBV7-8 and TRBJ2-3 genes provide the residues; the full variable domain reads: GAGVSQSPRYKVAKRGQDVALRCDPISGHVSLFWYQQALGQGPEFLTYFQNEAQLDKSGLPSDRFFAERPEGSVSTLKIQRTQQEDSAVYLCASSLMRTSGTDTQYFGPGTRLTVL.